These 19 T cell receptor beta chains originate from one sample sequenced in a study of T cells in Graves' hyperthyroidism and ophthalmopathy. RNA transcripts yielded amplified TCR beta CDR3 regions. When the TCR CDR3 underwent first-round RT-PCR, the HTBI primer set was used. From the multiplex PCR reads, TCRdb called clonotypes with MiXCR, one entry per CDR3 protein. Of around 190,000 distinct CDR3 sequences in the sample, about 15% are singletons; the top ten hold approximately 28%. Sequencing was carried out using blood. The receptors here all came from a woman aged 50 to 65 with Graves' hyperthyroidism.

The sample holds many counts of this clonotype. The V call is TRBV7-2, the J call TRBJ1-5, with a tentative D call TRBD1 (6 bases). CDR1 is SGHTA, CDR2 FQGNSA, per germline. The V gene lost 5 bases and the J gene lost 7 bases, with 12 bases spanning the gap. The CDR3 runs to 13 residues. The CDR3 protein is CASSPNRDQPQHF. The CDR3 DNA sequence: TGTGCCAGCAGCCCGAACAGGGACCAGCCCCAGCATTTT.

This clonotype was seen ten or more times. V is TRBV9 and J is TRBJ1-2; possible D gene TRBD1, 5 bases. V dropped 4 bases and J dropped 7 bases, with 17 bases sitting between them. The CDR3 covers 14 residues. The germline gives CDR1 SGDLS, CDR2 YYNGEE. The CDR3 is CASSPDSVGIGYTF. The CDR3 nucleotides are TGTGCCAGCAGCCCCGACAGTGTGGGTATTGGCTACACCTTC.

This clonotype was seen many times. The CDR3 sequence: CASSLAGGREQYF. Here the CDR3 DNA reads TGCGCCAGCAGCTTGGCGGGGGGACGCGAGCAGTACTTC. The rearrangement links TRBV5-1 to TRBJ2-7; 7 nucleotides match TRBD2. CDR1 and CDR2 from the germline V gene are SGHRS and YFSETQ. This CDR3 comprises 13 residues. V dropped 0 bases and J dropped 6; count of bases not matched to a gene: 3.

There are many counts of this clonotype. J is TRBJ1-1 and V is TRBV12-3 or TRBV12-4; D is uncertain. The CDR3 covers 12 residues. V lost 1 base to trimming and J lost 11 bases, with 11 bases between them. The CDR3 DNA is TGTGCCAGCAGTTTAGGGCCCGTTGGCGCTTTCTTT. Translated: CASSLGPVGAFF.

This clonotype appeared many times. This sequence joins TRBV4-1 and TRBJ2-2, with TRBD1 matching 7 bases. Trimming at V came to 5 bases and at J to 6 bases, leaving 6 bases not matched to a gene. CDR3 length: 14 residues. Germline V CDR1 and CDR2: MGHRA, YSYEKL. CDR3 sequence reads: CASSTRTGPGELFF. The CDR3 DNA is TGCGCCAGCAGCACCCGGACAGGCCCCGGGGAGCTGTTTTTT.

This clonotype was seen many times. V usage is TRBV12-3 or TRBV12-4 and J usage is TRBJ1-2; weak D call: TRBD1 (6 bases). The CDR3 length is 13 residues. Trimming removed 6 bases at V and 4 bases at J, with 12 bases between. The chain's CDR3 is CASSRTESYGYTF. The CDR3 coding sequence is TGTGCCAGCAGCCGGACAGAGAGCTATGGCTACACCTTC.

This clonotype occurred many times. The chain recombines TRBV20-1 with TRBJ2-7, with D possibly TRBD1 on 6 matching bases. CDR3 size: 14 residues. Trimming took off 0 bases at V and 2 bases at J, with 11 bases between the two ends. Germline V gene lookup returns CDR1 DFQATT and CDR2 SNEGSKA (reference sequence). CDR3 nucleotides: TGCAGTGCTAGAGATCTGGACAGAACCTACGAGCAGTACTTC. Amino acids: CSARDLDRTYEQYF.

This clonotype was seen many times. This sequence joins TRBV13 and TRBJ1-2; a weak D match, TRBD1 (6 bases). Germline V gives CDR1 PRHDT, CDR2 FYEKMQ (reference sequence). The CDR3 totals 13 residues. Trimming pared 5 bases from V and 6 bases from J, leaving 13 bases between. The CDR3 nucleotides read TGTGCCAGCAGCCCTCTGGGGGGCAATGGCTACACCTTC. It is translated as CASSPLGGNGYTF.

This clonotype was seen at least ten times. The chain recombines TRBV9 with TRBJ1-2, with 8 bases identical to TRBD1. The CDR3 loop spans 14 amino acids. CDR1 and CDR2 (germline): SGDLS, YYNGEE. V shed 5 bases, J shed 8 bases, and the junction held 11 bases outside the gene matches. CDR3 DNA sequence: TGTGCCAGCAGACCAGGGGGCTCCGGCTCCGGCTACACCTTC. The encoded protein is CASRPGGSGSGYTF.

The table lists this clonotype with a few counts. The chain couples TRBV6-5 to TRBJ1-3; D gene uncertain. This CDR3 is built from 17 residues. CDR1 MNHEY and CDR2 SVGAGI come from the germline V gene. Trimming shortened V by 0 bases and J by 0 bases, and 12 bases separated the two germline ends. The CDR3 DNA sequence: TGTGCCAGCAGTTACTCGGCGAGGAGCTCCTCTGGAAACACCATATATTTT. Protein sequence: CASSYSARSSSGNTIYF.

This clonotype was detected ten times or more. The chain joins TRBV20-1 to TRBJ1-1, with D unclear. CDR3 length equals 15 residues. The V gene's germline CDR1 is DFQATT and CDR2 SNEGSKA (reference sequence). The ends were cut back, 5 bases at V and 1 base at J, with 17 bases in the middle. The CDR3 is CSAPRRDTGNTEAFF. In DNA form, the CDR3 reads TGCAGTGCTCCGAGACGAGACACGGGGAACACTGAAGCTTTCTTT.

This clonotype was observed many times. The genes are TRBV2 and TRBJ2-5; 9 bases line up with TRBD1. Trimming cost V 5 bases and J 4 bases; bases outside gene matches: 5. CDR1 and CDR2 from the germline V gene are SNHLY and FYNNEI. The CDR3 length is 14 residues. For the CDR3, the DNA is TGTGCCAGCAGTATTCAGACAGGGGGAGAGACCCAGTACTTC. Translated: CASSIQTGGETQYF.

This clonotype came up many times. The gene calls are TRBV25-1 and TRBJ2-2, with D uncertain. The germline V gene has CDR1 MGHDK and CDR2 SYGVNS. The V and J ends lost 0 bases and 6 bases respectively, with 8 bases between them. The CDR3 loop spans 14 amino acids. CDR3 protein: CASSEYRVSGELFF. CDR3 sequence (DNA): TGTGCCAGCAGTGAATATCGCGTTTCCGGGGAGCTGTTTTTT.

This chain links TRBV12-3 or TRBV12-4 with TRBJ2-5; tentative D call: TRBD2 (6 bases). Trimming removed 2 bases from V and 3 bases from J, with 13 bases in between. The CDR3 is 15 amino acids. CDR3 protein: CASSLRGVLEETQYF. The CDR3 region has the DNA TGTGCCAGCAGTTTACGCGGGGTATTGGAAGAGACCCAGTACTTC.

This clonotype was detected many times. J is TRBJ1-1 and V is TRBV6-1, with a weak D call TRBD1 (5 bases). Germline CDR1 is MNHNS and CDR2 is SASEGT. The CDR3 is 14 amino acids. Between the trimmed V and J ends, which lost 6 bases and 3 bases, there was a span of 14 bases. The CDR3 loop is CASSPRRGDTEAFF. CDR3 nucleotides: TGTGCCAGCAGCCCCCGGAGGGGAGACACTGAAGCTTTCTTT.

This clonotype was recorded many times. The CDR3 loop is CASSRGQGANTGELFF. The CDR3 coding sequence is TGTGCCAGTAGTCGGGGACAGGGCGCGAACACCGGGGAGCTGTTTTTT. This chain uses TRBV19 with TRBJ2-2; 9 bases are a match to TRBD1. This CDR3 has 16 residues. CDR1 is LNHDA, CDR2 SQIVND, per germline (reference sequence). V shed 5 bases, J shed 0 bases, and the junction held 4 bases outside the gene matches.

V is TRBV7-8 and J is TRBJ1-2, with D hard to call. The CDR3 is made up of 13 amino acids. Trimming removed 1 base at V and 8 bases at J, with 11 bases between. Germline V CDR1 and CDR2: SGHVS, FQNEAQ. The CDR3 sequence is CASSLELRRGYTF. The CDR3 DNA reads TGTGCCAGCAGCTTAGAATTGAGGCGAGGCTACACCTTC.

This clonotype was seen ten or more times. The J gene is TRBJ2-2, the V gene TRBV27; D might be TRBD1 (5 bases). The CDR3 has 13 amino acids. V lost 5 bases to trimming and J lost 7 bases, with 11 bases between them. Looked up from germline, CDR1 is MNHEY and CDR2 is SMNVEV (reference sequence). The chain's CDR3 is CASSPRQSGELFF. In DNA, the CDR3 is TGTGCCAGCAGTCCGCGACAGAGCGGGGAGCTGTTTTTT.

This clonotype was picked up many times. CDR3 in DNA: TGCGCCAGCAGCAAAGGGACAGGGAACACTGAAGCTTTCTTT. Protein product: CASSKGTGNTEAFF. V gene TRBV5-1 combines with J gene TRBJ1-1, with 8 bases identical to TRBD1. Germline values: CDR1 SGHRS, CDR2 YFSETQ. V dropped 4 bases and J dropped 1; count of bases not matched to a gene: 3. The CDR3 extends over 14 amino acids. The full variable domain, in which reference TRBV5-1 and TRBJ1-1 provide the parts outside the CDR3, is KAGVTQTPRYLIKTRGQQVTLSCSPISGHRSVSWYQQTPGQGLQFLFEYFSETQRNKGNFPGRFSGRQFSNSRSEMNVSTLELGDSALYLCASSKGTGNTEAFFGQGTRLTVV.